This TCR beta chain was identified in a study of post-analysis software for immune sequencing data. About the research overall: Recorded subtypes: relapsing-remitting, secondary progressive, progressive-relapsing; some patients unannotated.

Unique molecular identifiers were built into the TCR beta cDNA libraries. Via MiXCR, TCRdb re-called the PCR reads, giving one row per CDR3 protein. The data hold about 560,000 distinct CDR3 sequences, with roughly 45% observed a single time. Sequencing used blood. The sequence came from a girl aged 10 to 17 with multiple sclerosis.

The CDR3: CASSGQGSNGYTF. Written as DNA, the CDR3 is TGTGCCAGCAGCGGACAGGGATCGAATGGCTACACCTTC. The chain has TRBV2 and TRBJ1-2; 8 bases align to TRBD1. The CDR3 has 13 amino acids. After removal of 6 bases from V and 6 bases from J, the junction contained 6 bases not matched to a gene. Germline V lookup: CDR1 SNHLY, CDR2 FYNNEI.